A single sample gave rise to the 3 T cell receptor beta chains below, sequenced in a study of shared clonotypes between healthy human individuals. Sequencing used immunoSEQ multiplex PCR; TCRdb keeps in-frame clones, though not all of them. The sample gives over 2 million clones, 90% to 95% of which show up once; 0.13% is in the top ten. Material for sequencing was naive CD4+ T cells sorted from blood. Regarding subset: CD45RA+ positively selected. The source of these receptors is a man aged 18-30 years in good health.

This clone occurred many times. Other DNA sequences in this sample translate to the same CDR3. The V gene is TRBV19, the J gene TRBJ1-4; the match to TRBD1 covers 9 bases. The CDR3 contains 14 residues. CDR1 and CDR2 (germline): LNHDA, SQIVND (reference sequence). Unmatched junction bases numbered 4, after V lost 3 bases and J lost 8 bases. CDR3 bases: TGTGCCAGTAGTATGGGACAGGGATACGAAAAACTGTTTTTT. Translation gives CASSMGQGYEKLFF.

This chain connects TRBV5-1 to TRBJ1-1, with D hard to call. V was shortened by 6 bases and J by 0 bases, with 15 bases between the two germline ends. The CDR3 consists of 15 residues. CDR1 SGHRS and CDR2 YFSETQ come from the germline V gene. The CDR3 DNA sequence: TGCGCCAGCAAGGAATTTGGCATCATGAACACTGAAGCTTTCTTT. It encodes CASKEFGIMNTEAFF.

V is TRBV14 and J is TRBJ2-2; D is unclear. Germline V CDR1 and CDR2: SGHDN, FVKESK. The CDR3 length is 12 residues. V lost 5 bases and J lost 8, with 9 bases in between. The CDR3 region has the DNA TGTGCCAGCAGCTCCCGGGTAGGGGAGCTGTTTTTT. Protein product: CASSSRVGELFF.